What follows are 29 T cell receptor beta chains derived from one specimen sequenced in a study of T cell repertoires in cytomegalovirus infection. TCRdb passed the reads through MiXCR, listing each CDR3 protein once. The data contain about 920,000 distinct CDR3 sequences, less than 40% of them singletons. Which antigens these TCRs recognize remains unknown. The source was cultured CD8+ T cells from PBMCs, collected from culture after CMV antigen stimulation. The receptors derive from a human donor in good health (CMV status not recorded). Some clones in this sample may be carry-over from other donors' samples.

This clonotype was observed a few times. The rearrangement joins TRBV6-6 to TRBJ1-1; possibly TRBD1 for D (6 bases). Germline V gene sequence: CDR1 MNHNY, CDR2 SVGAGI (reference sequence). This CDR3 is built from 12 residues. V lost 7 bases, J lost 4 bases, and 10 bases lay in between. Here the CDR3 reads CASMQGITEAFF. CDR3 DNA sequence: TGTGCCAGCATGCAGGGGATCACTGAAGCTTTCTTT.

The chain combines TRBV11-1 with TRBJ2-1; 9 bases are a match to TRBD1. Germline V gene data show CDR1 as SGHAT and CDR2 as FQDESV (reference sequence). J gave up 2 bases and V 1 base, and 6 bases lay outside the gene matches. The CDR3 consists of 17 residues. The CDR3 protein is CASSLVRGQGAYNEQFF. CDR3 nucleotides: TGTGCCAGCAGCTTAGTAAGGGGACAGGGAGCCTACAATGAGCAGTTCTTC.

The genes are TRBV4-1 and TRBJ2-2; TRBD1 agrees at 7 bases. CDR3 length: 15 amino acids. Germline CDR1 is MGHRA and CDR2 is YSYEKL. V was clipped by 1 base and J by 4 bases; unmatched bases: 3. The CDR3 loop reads CASSQGDRLTGELFF. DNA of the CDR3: TGCGCCAGCAGCCAAGGGGACAGACTCACCGGGGAGCTGTTTTTT.

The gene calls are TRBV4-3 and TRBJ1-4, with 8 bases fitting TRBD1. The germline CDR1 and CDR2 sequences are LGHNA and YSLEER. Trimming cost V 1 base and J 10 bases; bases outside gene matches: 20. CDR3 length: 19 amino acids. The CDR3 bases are TGCGCCAGCAGCCAAGTGGGGACCGGGACAGGCAAATCCCCCCGAAAACTGTTTTTT. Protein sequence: CASSQVGTGTGKSPRKLFF.

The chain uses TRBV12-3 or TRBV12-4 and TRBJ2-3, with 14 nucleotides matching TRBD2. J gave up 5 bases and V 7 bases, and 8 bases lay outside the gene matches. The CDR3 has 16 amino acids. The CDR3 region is CASTWTSGGPIDTQYF. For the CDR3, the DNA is TGTGCCAGCACCTGGACTAGCGGGGGGCCGATAGATACGCAGTATTTT.

The CDR3 nucleotides are TGTGCCACCAGCAGAGATCGGACAGGCCACAATGAGCAGTTCTTC. Translation gives CATSRDRTGHNEQFF. This sequence joins TRBV15 and TRBJ2-1; the match to TRBD1 covers 7 bases. The length of the CDR3 is 15 residues. Trimming at V came to 0 bases and at J to 5 bases, leaving 4 bases not matched to a gene. The germline CDR1 and CDR2 sequences are LNHNV and YYDKDF (reference sequence).

CDR3 nucleotide sequence: TGTGCCAGCAGTCCTTCCGTCCTTCCAACTAATGAAAAACTGTTTTTT. As protein: CASSPSVLPTNEKLFF. The rearrangement uses TRBV27 and TRBJ1-4; D unresolved. CDR3 length equals 16 residues. V was cut by 5 bases and J by 0 bases, with 13 bases left in between. CDR1 and CDR2 (germline): MNHEY, SMNVEV (reference sequence).

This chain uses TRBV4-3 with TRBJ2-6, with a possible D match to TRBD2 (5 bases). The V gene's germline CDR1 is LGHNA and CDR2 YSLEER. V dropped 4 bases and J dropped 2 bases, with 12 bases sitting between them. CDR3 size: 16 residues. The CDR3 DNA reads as TGCGCCAGCAGCCCAAAAATGGGAGCTGGGGCCAACGTCCTGACTTTC. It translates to CASSPKMGAGANVLTF.

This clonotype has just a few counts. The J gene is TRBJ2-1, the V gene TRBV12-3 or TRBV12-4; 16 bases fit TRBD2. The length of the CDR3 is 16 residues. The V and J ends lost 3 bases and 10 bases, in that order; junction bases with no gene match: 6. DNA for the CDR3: TGTGCCAGCAGTTTCCTTGAGGGACTAGCGGGGGGGGAGCAGTTCTTC. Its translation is CASSFLEGLAGGEQFF.

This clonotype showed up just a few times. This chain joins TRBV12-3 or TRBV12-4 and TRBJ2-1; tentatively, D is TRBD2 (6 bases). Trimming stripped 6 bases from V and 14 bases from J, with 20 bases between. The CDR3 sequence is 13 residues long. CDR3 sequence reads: CASRPPGLTPEFF. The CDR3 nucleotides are TGTGCCAGCAGGCCGCCGGGACTGACCCCCGAGTTCTTC.

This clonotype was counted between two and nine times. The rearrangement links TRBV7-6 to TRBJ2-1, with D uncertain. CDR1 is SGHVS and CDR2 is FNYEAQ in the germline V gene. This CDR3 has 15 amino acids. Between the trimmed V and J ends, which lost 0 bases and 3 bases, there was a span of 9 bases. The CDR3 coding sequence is TGTGCCAGCAGCTTAGCGGAACAGCTCTACAATGAGCAGTTCTTC. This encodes CASSLAEQLYNEQFF.

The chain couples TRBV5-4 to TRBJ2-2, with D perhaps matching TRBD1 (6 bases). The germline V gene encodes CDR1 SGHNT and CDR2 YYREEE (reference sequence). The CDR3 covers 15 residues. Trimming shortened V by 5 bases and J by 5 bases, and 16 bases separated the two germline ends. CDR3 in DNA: TGTGCCAGCAGTTTGTACAGGGATGGTACCGGGGAGCTGTTTTTT. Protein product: CASSLYRDGTGELFF.

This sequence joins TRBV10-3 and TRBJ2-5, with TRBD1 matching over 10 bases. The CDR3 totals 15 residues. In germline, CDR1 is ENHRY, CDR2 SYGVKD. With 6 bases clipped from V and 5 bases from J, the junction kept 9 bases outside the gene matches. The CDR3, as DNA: TGTGCCATCAGGGGGACAGGGGACGATAAGGAGACCCAGTACTTC. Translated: CAIRGTGDDKETQYF.

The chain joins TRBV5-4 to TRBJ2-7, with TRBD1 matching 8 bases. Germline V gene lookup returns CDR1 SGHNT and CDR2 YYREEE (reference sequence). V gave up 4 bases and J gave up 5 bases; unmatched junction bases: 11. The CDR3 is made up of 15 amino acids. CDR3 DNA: TGTGCCAGCAGCCCGCCGGGACAGGCATGGAACGAGCAGTACTTC. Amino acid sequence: CASSPPGQAWNEQYF.

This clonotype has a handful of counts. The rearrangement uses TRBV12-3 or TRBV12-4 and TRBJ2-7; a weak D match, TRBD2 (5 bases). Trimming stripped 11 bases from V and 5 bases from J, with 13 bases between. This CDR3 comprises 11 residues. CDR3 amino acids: CASGRGDEQYF. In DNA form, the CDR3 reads TGTGCCTCAGGACGGGGTGACGAGCAGTACTTC.

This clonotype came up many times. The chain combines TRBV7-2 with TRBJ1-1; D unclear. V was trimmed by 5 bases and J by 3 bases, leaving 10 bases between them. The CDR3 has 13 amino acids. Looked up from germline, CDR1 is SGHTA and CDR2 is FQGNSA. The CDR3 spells CASSLIEYTEAFF. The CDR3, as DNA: TGTGCCAGCAGCCTAATAGAGTACACTGAAGCTTTCTTT.

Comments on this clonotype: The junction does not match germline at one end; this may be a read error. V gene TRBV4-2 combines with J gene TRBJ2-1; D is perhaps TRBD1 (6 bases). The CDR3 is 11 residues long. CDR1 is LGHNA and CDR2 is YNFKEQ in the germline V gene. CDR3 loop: CASSQQGQRSF. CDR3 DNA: TGTGCCAGCAGCCAACAAGGACAGCGCTCCTTC.

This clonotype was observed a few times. Here the CDR3 reads CASSILGTGTSYSYGYTF. CDR3 coding DNA: TGTGCCAGTAGCATCCTGGGGACAGGGACGTCCTACAGCTATGGCTACACCTTC. The chain is built from TRBV19 and TRBJ1-2; 9 nucleotides line up with TRBD1. Trimming at V came to 6 bases and at J to 4 bases, leaving 18 bases not matched to a gene. Germline V gene data show CDR1 as LNHDA and CDR2 as SQIVND (reference sequence). The CDR3 is made up of 18 amino acids.

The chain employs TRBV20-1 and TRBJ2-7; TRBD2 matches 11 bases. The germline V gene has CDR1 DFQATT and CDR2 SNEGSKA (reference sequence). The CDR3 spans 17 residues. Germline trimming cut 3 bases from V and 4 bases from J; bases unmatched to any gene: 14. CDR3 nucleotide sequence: TGCAGTGCTAGGATTCCAAAGCTAGCGGGGGGCCAATACGAGCAGTACTTC. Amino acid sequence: CSARIPKLAGGQYEQYF.

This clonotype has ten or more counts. CDR3 sequence reads: CASGWETDSTNYEQYF. CDR3 nucleotides: TGTGCTAGTGGTTGGGAGACTGACTCTACCAACTACGAGCAGTACTTC. The chain is built from TRBV12-5 and TRBJ2-7; maybe TRBD2 (5 bases). The CDR3 covers 16 residues. The V end lost 4 bases, the J end lost 3 bases, and 19 bases lay between the germline ends. CDR1 is LGHNT, CDR2 FRNRAP, per germline.

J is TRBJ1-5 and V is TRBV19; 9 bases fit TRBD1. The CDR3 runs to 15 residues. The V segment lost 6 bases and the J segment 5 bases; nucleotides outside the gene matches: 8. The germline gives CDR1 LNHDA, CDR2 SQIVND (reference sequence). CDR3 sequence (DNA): TGTGCCAGTAGGGGACTACAGGGGGCGCATCAGCCCCAGCATTTT. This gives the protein CASRGLQGAHQPQHF.

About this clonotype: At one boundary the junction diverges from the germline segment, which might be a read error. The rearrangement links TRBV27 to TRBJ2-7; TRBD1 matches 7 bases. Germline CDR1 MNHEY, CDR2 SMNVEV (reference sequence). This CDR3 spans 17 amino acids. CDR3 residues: CASSFYRQGLHTYQQYF. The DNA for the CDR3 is TGTGCCAGCAGTTTTTATCGACAGGGCCTACACACCTACCAGCAGTACTTC.

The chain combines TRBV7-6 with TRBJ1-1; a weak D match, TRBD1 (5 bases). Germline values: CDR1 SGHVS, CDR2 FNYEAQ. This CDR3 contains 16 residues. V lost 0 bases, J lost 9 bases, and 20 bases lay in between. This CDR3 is CASSLASEGRGKQAFF. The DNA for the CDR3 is TGTGCCAGCAGCTTAGCGTCGGAGGGGCGCGGAAAACAAGCTTTCTTT.

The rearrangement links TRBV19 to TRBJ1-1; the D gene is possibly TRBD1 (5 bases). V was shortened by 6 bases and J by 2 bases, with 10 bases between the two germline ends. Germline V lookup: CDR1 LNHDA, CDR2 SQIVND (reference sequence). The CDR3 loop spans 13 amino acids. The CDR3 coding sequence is TGTGCCAGTAGCCGGGGGATCAACACTGAAGCTTTCTTT. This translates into CASSRGINTEAFF.

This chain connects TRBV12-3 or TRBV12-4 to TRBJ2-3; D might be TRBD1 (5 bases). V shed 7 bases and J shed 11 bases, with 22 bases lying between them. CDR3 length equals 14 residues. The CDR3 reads CASTSLGQIGEQYF. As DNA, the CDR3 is TGTGCCAGCACATCGTTGGGGCAGATAGGGGAGCAGTATTTT.

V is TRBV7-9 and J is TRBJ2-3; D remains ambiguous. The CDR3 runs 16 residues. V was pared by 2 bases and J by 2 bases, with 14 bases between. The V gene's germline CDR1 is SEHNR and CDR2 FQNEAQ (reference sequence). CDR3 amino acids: CASSLLTASPTDTQYF. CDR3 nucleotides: TGTGCCAGCAGCTTACTTACGGCGTCCCCCACAGATACGCAGTATTTT.

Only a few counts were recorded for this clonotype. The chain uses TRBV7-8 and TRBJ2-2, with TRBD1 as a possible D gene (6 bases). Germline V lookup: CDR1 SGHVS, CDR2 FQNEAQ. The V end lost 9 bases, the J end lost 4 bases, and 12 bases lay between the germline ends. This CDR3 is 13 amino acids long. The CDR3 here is CASQGRTTGELFF. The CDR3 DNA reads TGTGCCAGTCAGGGGCGAACCACCGGGGAGCTGTTTTTT.

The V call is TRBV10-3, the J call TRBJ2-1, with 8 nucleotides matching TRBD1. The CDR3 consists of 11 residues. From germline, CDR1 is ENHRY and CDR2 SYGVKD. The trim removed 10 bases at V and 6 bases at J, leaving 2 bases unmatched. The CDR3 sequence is CASQGANEQFF. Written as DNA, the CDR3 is TGTGCCAGCCAGGGGGCCAATGAGCAGTTCTTC.

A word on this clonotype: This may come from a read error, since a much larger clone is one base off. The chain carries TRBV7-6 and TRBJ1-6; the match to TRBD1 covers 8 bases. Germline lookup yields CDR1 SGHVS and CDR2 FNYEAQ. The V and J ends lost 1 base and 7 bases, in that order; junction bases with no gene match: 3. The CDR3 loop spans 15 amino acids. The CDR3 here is CASSLGTGKNSPLHF. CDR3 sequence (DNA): TGTGCCAGCAGCTTAGGGACAGGGAAAAATTCACCCCTCCACTTT.